The rows below give T cell receptor beta chains drawn from one sample of a study of shared clonotypes between healthy human individuals. Libraries were prepared by immunoSEQ multiplex PCR; TCRdb keeps only in-frame clonotypes and omits some of them. The sample holds some 2,100,000 clones, about 93% seen once. The source material was naive CD8+ T cells from PBMCs. The receptors originated from a man younger than 30 in good health. Some clones in this sample may be carry-over from other donors' samples. Both conserved end residues are part of each CDR3. Each record gives: D gene, V gene, J gene, clone size, CDR3 DNA, CDR3 protein. D genes are given only for firm matches. Clone size, where shown, is once, few, many, or a class for clones that have expanded.

D gene: TRBD2
V gene: TRBV9
J gene: TRBJ2-7
clone size: NA
CDR3 DNA: TGTGCCAGCAGCGTGGGACTAGCGCTACACGAGCAGTACTTC
CDR3 protein: CASSVGLALHEQYF

D gene: TRBD2
V gene: TRBV6-5
J gene: TRBJ2-1
clone size: NA
CDR3 DNA: TGTGCCAGCAGTTATCAACTAGCGGGTACCGATGAGCAGTTCTTC
CDR3 protein: CASSYQLAGTDEQFF

D gene: TRBD2
V gene: TRBV5-1
J gene: TRBJ2-2
clone size: once
CDR3 DNA: TGCGCCAGCAGCTTCGGACTAGCGGGAGTGCCCGGGGAGCTGTTTTTT
CDR3 protein: CASSFGLAGVPGELFF

D gene: TRBD1
V gene: TRBV27
J gene: TRBJ1-1
clone size: NA
CDR3 DNA: TGTGCCAGCAGTTACCGACAGGGGGCGGGGGGGGAAGCTTTCTTT
CDR3 protein: CASSYRQGAGGEAFF

D gene: NA
V gene: TRBV5-6
J gene: TRBJ1-4
clone size: NA
CDR3 DNA: TGTGCCAGCAGCTTATGGGGTTTGAGTGAAAAACTGTTTTTT
CDR3 protein: CASSLWGLSEKLFF

D gene: TRBD1
V gene: TRBV11-2
J gene: TRBJ1-2
clone size: NA
CDR3 DNA: TGTGCCAGCAGCTTGGGGCAGGGGGTCGGCTATGGCTACACCTTC
CDR3 protein: CASSLGQGVGYGYTF

D gene: NA
V gene: TRBV27
J gene: TRBJ1-1
clone size: NA
CDR3 DNA: TGTGCCAGCAGTTTCAGGGTTAACACTGAAGCTTTCTTT
CDR3 protein: CASSFRVNTEAFF

D gene: NA
V gene: TRBV27
J gene: TRBJ2-7
clone size: NA
CDR3 DNA: TGTGCCAGCAGTTTATTGTCCGGAACCTACGAGCAGTACTTC
CDR3 protein: CASSLLSGTYEQYF

D gene: NA
V gene: TRBV9
J gene: TRBJ2-3
clone size: NA
CDR3 DNA: TGTGCCAGCAGCACCTCGGACACCTCCACAGATACGCAGTATTTT
CDR3 protein: CASSTSDTSTDTQYF

D gene: NA
V gene: TRBV7-3
J gene: TRBJ2-1
clone size: once
CDR3 DNA: TGTGCCAGCAGCCCCATCTCTAGCGACCAATACAATGAGCAGTTCTTC
CDR3 protein: CASSPISSDQYNEQFF

D gene: NA
V gene: TRBV4-2
J gene: TRBJ2-7
clone size: NA
CDR3 DNA: TGTGCCAGCAGCCACGACTCCTACGAGCAGTACTTC
CDR3 protein: CASSHDSYEQYF

D gene: NA
V gene: TRBV9
J gene: TRBJ2-1
clone size: NA
CDR3 DNA: TGTGCCGGCAGCGTTACAGAGGGGGAGGGTGCGAATGAGCAGTTCTTC
CDR3 protein: CAGSVTEGEGANEQFF

D gene: NA
V gene: TRBV29-1
J gene: TRBJ2-5
clone size: NA
CDR3 DNA: TGCAGCGTTGAATTGCGCGGGGGCCGAGGGAGGAAGCAAGAGACCCAGTACTTC
CDR3 protein: CSVELRGGRGRKQETQYF

D gene: NA
V gene: TRBV30
J gene: TRBJ2-7
clone size: NA
CDR3 DNA: TGTGCCTGGAGTCACAGGGCCTACGAGCAGTACTTC
CDR3 protein: CAWSHRAYEQYF

D gene: NA
V gene: TRBV25-1
J gene: TRBJ1-1
clone size: NA
CDR3 DNA: TGTGCCAGCAGTGAAGGTCAGGGAGGGGGCACTGAAGCTTTCTTT
CDR3 protein: CASSEGQGGGTEAFF

D gene: TRBD1
V gene: TRBV7-9
J gene: TRBJ2-2
clone size: NA
CDR3 DNA: TGTGCCAGCAGCTTAGTTCAGGGGGCTGCCGGGGAGCTGTTTTTT
CDR3 protein: CASSLVQGAAGELFF

D gene: NA
V gene: TRBV6-5
J gene: TRBJ2-7
clone size: NA
CDR3 DNA: TGTGCCAGCAGTTACTCGGGTGGGGCCCTAGATGGCGAGCAGTACTTC
CDR3 protein: CASSYSGGALDGEQYF

D gene: TRBD2
V gene: TRBV11-3
J gene: TRBJ2-1
clone size: NA
CDR3 DNA: TGTGCCAGCAGCTATAGCGGGAGCGCCTACAATGAGCAGTTCTTC
CDR3 protein: CASSYSGSAYNEQFF

D gene: NA
V gene: TRBV9
J gene: TRBJ2-1
clone size: NA
CDR3 DNA: TGTGCCAGCAGCGGTAGCGGAGAAGCCTACAATGAGCAGTTCTTC
CDR3 protein: CASSGSGEAYNEQFF

D gene: NA
V gene: TRBV27
J gene: TRBJ2-1
clone size: NA
CDR3 DNA: TGTGCCAGTAACGAAGGACAGCTACCCTACAATGAGCAGTTCTTC
CDR3 protein: CASNEGQLPYNEQFF

D gene: NA
V gene: TRBV2
J gene: TRBJ2-1
clone size: NA
CDR3 DNA: TGTGCCAGCAGTGAAAGTCGTTCCAGCTCGTACAATGAGCAGTTCTTC
CDR3 protein: CASSESRSSSYNEQFF

D gene: NA
V gene: TRBV19
J gene: TRBJ2-3
clone size: once
CDR3 DNA: TGTGCCAGTGCTGTGAGGGGCACAGATACGCAGTATTTT
CDR3 protein: CASAVRGTDTQYF

D gene: TRBD2
V gene: TRBV9
J gene: TRBJ2-4
clone size: once
CDR3 DNA: TGTGCCAGCAGCGAAAGCGGGAGATCCAAAAACATTCAGTACTTC
CDR3 protein: CASSESGRSKNIQYF

D gene: NA
V gene: TRBV19
J gene: TRBJ2-7
clone size: NA
CDR3 DNA: TGTGCCAGTCAATCCGAGTCCGAGCAGTACTTC
CDR3 protein: CASQSESEQYF

D gene: NA
V gene: TRBV6-5
J gene: TRBJ1-1
clone size: NA
CDR3 DNA: TGTGCCAGCAGTTACGGGATCGGTGAAGCTTTCTTT
CDR3 protein: CASSYGIGEAFF

D gene: TRBD1
V gene: TRBV5-6
J gene: TRBJ2-7
clone size: NA
CDR3 DNA: TGTGCCAGCAGCTTGGAGGCGTGGGACAGGGGGCTCCACGAGCAGTACTTC
CDR3 protein: CASSLEAWDRGLHEQYF

D gene: NA
V gene: TRBV5-1
J gene: TRBJ2-1
clone size: NA
CDR3 DNA: TGCGCCAGCAGCTTGGAAGCAGGAAATGAGCAGTTCTTC
CDR3 protein: CASSLEAGNEQFF

D gene: NA
V gene: TRBV9
J gene: TRBJ2-7
clone size: NA
CDR3 DNA: TGTGCCAGCAGCCCAGGCCAGGGTTACGAGCAGTACTTC
CDR3 protein: CASSPGQGYEQYF

D gene: NA
V gene: TRBV5-8
J gene: TRBJ1-1
clone size: NA
CDR3 DNA: TGTGCCAGCAGCTTGTATTACGGAGGGGACACTGAAGCTTTCTTT
CDR3 protein: CASSLYYGGDTEAFF

D gene: NA
V gene: TRBV5-1
J gene: TRBJ1-1
clone size: NA
CDR3 DNA: TGCGCCAGCAGAAACGGCCGTCAGGGGACCGGCACTGAAGCTTTCTTT
CDR3 protein: CASRNGRQGTGTEAFF

D gene: NA
V gene: TRBV7-2
J gene: TRBJ2-5
clone size: NA
CDR3 DNA: TGTGCCAGCACCTCGGGCAGGGTGAATTTGTACCAAGAGACCCAGTACTTC
CDR3 protein: CASTSGRVNLYQETQYF

D gene: NA
V gene: TRBV9
J gene: TRBJ2-3
clone size: NA
CDR3 DNA: TGTGCCAGCAGCCCGGGTCGGGGCCACCTCACAGATACGCAGTATTTT
CDR3 protein: CASSPGRGHLTDTQYF

D gene: TRBD1
V gene: TRBV27
J gene: TRBJ2-2
clone size: NA
CDR3 DNA: TGTGCCAGCAGTACAGGGGGGCAGGGCCGGAACACCGGGGAGCTGTTTTTT
CDR3 protein: CASSTGGQGRNTGELFF

D gene: TRBD1
V gene: TRBV14
J gene: TRBJ2-2
clone size: NA
CDR3 DNA: TGTGCCAGCAGCCCCGGGACAGGGCGGTTTGCCGGGGAGCTGTTTTTT
CDR3 protein: CASSPGTGRFAGELFF

D gene: TRBD1
V gene: TRBV28
J gene: TRBJ2-7
clone size: NA
CDR3 DNA: TGTGCCAGCAGTCCCGGGACAGGGGGCCCCTACGAGCAGTACTTC
CDR3 protein: CASSPGTGGPYEQYF

D gene: NA
V gene: TRBV9
J gene: TRBJ1-1
clone size: few
CDR3 DNA: TGTGCCAGCAGCCCTTGGTTGGGCACTGAAGCTTTCTTT
CDR3 protein: CASSPWLGTEAFF

D gene: TRBD1
V gene: TRBV5-6
J gene: TRBJ2-7
clone size: NA
CDR3 DNA: TGTGCCAGCAGCTGGGGACAGGGTCCCCCCTACGAGCAGTACTTC
CDR3 protein: CASSWGQGPPYEQYF

D gene: NA
V gene: TRBV13
J gene: TRBJ1-2
clone size: NA
CDR3 DNA: TGTGCCAGCAGCTTTGGTGGAGTTGGTGGTGGCTACACCTTC
CDR3 protein: CASSFGGVGGGYTF

D gene: NA
V gene: TRBV9
J gene: TRBJ2-3
clone size: once
CDR3 DNA: TGTGCCAGCAGCGCAGGGACGGCAGATAGCACAGATACGCAGTATTTT
CDR3 protein: CASSAGTADSTDTQYF

D gene: NA
V gene: TRBV7-6
J gene: TRBJ1-1
clone size: NA
CDR3 DNA: TGTGCCAGCAGCTTAGGAGGGCTGGGGACTGAAGCTTTCTTT
CDR3 protein: CASSLGGLGTEAFF

D gene: NA
V gene: TRBV28
J gene: TRBJ1-1
clone size: NA
CDR3 DNA: TGTGCCAGCAGTTCCATGGACTGGGCCGCGAACACTGAAGCTTTCTTT
CDR3 protein: CASSSMDWAANTEAFF

D gene: TRBD1
V gene: TRBV29-1
J gene: TRBJ1-1
clone size: few
CDR3 DNA: TGCAGCGTTCAGGGGGCCGCTGAAGCTTTCTTT
CDR3 protein: CSVQGAAEAFF

D gene: TRBD2
V gene: TRBV7-6
J gene: TRBJ2-3
clone size: NA
CDR3 DNA: TGTGCCAGCAGCTTAGCGGGAGGGCAAGATACGCAGTATTTT
CDR3 protein: CASSLAGGQDTQYF

D gene: NA
V gene: TRBV6-5
J gene: TRBJ1-2
clone size: NA
CDR3 DNA: TGTGCCAGCAGCCCACGTACAGGGAGCAGCTATGGCTACACCTTC
CDR3 protein: CASSPRTGSSYGYTF

D gene: NA
V gene: TRBV7-2
J gene: TRBJ2-7
clone size: NA
CDR3 DNA: TGTGCCAGCAGCTTGGGTCTTGGCCTAAGGAGAGAGCAGTACTTC
CDR3 protein: CASSLGLGLRREQYF

D gene: TRBD1
V gene: TRBV6-1
J gene: TRBJ2-7
clone size: NA
CDR3 DNA: TGTGCCAGCAGCCACAGGGGAACCCTATACGAGCAGTACTTC
CDR3 protein: CASSHRGTLYEQYF

D gene: TRBD1
V gene: TRBV11-2
J gene: TRBJ1-1
clone size: NA
CDR3 DNA: TGTGCCAGCAGCTTTGCGGGACAGATGAACACTGAAGCTTTCTTT
CDR3 protein: CASSFAGQMNTEAFF

D gene: NA
V gene: TRBV7-9
J gene: TRBJ2-2
clone size: NA
CDR3 DNA: TGTGCCAGCAGCCCTACAGGGACCGGGGAGCTGTTTTTT
CDR3 protein: CASSPTGTGELFF

D gene: NA
V gene: TRBV7-9
J gene: TRBJ2-2
clone size: NA
CDR3 DNA: TGTGCCAGCAGCCCTCTCATGGACGGGGAGCTGTTTTTT
CDR3 protein: CASSPLMDGELFF

D gene: NA
V gene: TRBV19
J gene: TRBJ2-1
clone size: NA
CDR3 DNA: TGTGCCAGTAGTCCCTATCCGGGACTCGAAGTCTACAATGAGCAGTTCTTC
CDR3 protein: CASSPYPGLEVYNEQFF